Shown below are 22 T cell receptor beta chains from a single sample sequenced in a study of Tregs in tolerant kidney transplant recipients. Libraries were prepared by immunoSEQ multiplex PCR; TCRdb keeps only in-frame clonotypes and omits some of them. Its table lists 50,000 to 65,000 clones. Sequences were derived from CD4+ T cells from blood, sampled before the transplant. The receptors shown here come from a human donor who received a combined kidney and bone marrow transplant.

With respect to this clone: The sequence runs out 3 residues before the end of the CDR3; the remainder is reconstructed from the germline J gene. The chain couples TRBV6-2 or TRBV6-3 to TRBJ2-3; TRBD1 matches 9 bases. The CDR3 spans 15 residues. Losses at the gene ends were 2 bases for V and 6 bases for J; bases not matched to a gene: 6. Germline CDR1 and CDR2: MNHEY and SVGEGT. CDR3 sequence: CASSYRGQGIDTQYF. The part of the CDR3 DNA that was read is TGTGCCAGCAGTTACAGGGGACAGGGAATCGATACG.

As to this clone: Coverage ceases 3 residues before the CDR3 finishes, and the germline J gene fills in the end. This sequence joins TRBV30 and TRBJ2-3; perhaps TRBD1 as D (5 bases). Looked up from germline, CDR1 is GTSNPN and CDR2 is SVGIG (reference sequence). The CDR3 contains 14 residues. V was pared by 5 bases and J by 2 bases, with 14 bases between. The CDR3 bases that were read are TGTGCCTGGGGGGCAGATCACCACACAGATACG. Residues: CAWGADHHTDT. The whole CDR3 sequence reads CAWGADHHTDTQYF.

The CDR3 here is CASSTQGQAHYGYTF. The CDR3 bases that were read are TGTGCCAGTAGTACCCAGGGACAGGCCCACTATGGC. The chain has TRBV19 and TRBJ1-2, with 8 bases matching TRBD1. The read stops 3 residues short of the end of the CDR3; the missing end is completed from the germline J gene. Germline V gene sequence: CDR1 LNHDA, CDR2 SQIVND (reference sequence). V lost 4 bases to trimming and J lost 3 bases; unmatched junction nucleotides: 7. This CDR3 is 15 amino acids long.

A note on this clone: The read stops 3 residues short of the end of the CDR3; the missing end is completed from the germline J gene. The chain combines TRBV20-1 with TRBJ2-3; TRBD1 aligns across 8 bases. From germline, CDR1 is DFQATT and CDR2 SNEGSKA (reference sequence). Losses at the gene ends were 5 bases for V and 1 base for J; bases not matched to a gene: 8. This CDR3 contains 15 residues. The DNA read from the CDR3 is TGCAGTGCTGCCCGGACAGGGATGGGCACAGATACG. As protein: CSAARTGMGTDT. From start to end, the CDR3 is CSAARTGMGTDTQYF.

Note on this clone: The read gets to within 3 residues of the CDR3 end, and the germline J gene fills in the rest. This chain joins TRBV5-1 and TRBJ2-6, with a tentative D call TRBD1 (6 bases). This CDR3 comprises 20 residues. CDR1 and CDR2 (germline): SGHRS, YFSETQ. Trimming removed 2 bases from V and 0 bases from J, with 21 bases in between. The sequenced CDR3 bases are TGCGCCAGCAGCTTTGTGGCCGGCGTCGACAGGAGCTCTGGGGCCAACGTC. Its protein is CASSFVAGVDRSSGANV. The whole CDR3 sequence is CASSFVAGVDRSSGANVLTF.

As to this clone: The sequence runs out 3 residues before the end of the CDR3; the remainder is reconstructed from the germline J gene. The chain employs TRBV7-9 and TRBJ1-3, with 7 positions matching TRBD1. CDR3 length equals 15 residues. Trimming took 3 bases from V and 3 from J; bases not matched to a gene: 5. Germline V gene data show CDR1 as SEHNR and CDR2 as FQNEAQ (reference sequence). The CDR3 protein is CASSFQSGGGNTIYF. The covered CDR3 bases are TGTGCCAGCAGCTTCCAATCAGGGGGTGGAAACACC.

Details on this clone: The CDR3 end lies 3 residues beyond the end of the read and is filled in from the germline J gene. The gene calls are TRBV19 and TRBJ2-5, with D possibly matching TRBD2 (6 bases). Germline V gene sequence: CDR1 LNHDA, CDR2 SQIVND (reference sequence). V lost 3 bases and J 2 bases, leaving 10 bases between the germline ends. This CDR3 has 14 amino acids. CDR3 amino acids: CASSIYGGQETQYF. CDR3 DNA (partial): TGTGCCAGTAGTATTTACGGGGGTCAAGAGACC.

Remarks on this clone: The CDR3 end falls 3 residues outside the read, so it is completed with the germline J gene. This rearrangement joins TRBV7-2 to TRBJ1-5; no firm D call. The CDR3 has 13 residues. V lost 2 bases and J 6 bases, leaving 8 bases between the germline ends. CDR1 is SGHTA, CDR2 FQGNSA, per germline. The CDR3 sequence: CASSLPGSQPQHF. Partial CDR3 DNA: TGTGCCAGCAGCTTACCGGGGAGTCAGCCC.

The CDR3 reads CACLGQSFTEAFF. CDR3 DNA, as far as it was read: TGTGCCTGCTTGGGACAGTCCTTCACTGAA. The chain combines TRBV30 with TRBJ1-1; 7 positions match TRBD1. The DNA ends 3 residues before the CDR3 does, and the rest of the CDR3 is filled in from the germline J gene. The V segment lost 6 bases and the J segment 4 bases; nucleotides outside the gene matches: 8. The CDR3 runs 13 residues. Germline V CDR1 and CDR2: GTSNPN, SVGIG (reference sequence).

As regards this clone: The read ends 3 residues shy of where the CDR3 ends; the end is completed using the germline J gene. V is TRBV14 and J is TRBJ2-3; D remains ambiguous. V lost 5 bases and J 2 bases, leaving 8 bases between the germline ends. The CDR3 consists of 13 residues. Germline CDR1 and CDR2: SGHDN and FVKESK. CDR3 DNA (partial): TGTGCCAGCAGCACGGTTTACACAGATACG. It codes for CASSTVYTDT. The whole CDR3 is CASSTVYTDTQYF.

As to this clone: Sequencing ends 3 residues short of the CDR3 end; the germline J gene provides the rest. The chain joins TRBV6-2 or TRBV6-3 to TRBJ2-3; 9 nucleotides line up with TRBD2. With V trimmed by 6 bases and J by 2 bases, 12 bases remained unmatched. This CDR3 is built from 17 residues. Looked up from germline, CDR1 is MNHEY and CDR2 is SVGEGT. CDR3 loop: CASSPGDTSGYTDTQYF. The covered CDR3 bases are TGTGCCAGCAGCCCCGGTGACACTAGCGGGTACACAGATACG.

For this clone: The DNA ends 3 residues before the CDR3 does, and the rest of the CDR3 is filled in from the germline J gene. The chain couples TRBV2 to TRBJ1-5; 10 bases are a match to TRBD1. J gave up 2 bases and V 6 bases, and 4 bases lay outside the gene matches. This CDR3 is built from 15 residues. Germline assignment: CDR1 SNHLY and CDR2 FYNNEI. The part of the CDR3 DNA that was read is TGTGCCAGCAGGGCGGGGACAGGGGGCAATCAGCCC. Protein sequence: CASRAGTGGNQP. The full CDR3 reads CASRAGTGGNQPQHF.

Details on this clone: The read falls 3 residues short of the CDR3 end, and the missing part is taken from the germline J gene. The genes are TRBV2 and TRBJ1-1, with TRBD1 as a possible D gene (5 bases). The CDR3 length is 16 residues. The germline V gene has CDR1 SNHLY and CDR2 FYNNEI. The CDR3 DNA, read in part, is TGTGCCAGCAGTGAAATTCCGATGGCGGGGGTTGGGGGA. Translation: CASSEIPMAGVGG. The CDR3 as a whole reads CASSEIPMAGVGGAFF.

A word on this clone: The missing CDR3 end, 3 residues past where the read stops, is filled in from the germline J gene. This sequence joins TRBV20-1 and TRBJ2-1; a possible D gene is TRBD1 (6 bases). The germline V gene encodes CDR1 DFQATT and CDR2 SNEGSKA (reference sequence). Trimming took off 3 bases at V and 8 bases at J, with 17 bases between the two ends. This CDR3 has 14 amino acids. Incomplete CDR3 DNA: TGCAGTGCTAGGGACAGCCCCCGCGGCTATGAG. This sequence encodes CSARDSPRGYE. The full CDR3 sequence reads CSARDSPRGYEQFF.

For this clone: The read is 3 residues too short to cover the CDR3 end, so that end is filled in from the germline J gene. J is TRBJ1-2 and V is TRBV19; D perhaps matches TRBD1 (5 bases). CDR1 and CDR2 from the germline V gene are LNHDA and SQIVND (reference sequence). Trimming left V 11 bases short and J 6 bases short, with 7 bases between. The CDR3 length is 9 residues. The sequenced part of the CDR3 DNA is TGTGCCTGGGGCAATGGC. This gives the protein CAWGNG. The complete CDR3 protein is CAWGNGYTF.

This chain's CDR3 is CASSLEGLGNTEAFF. The part of the CDR3 DNA that was read is TGCGCCAGCAGCTTGGAGGGGCTTGGAAACACTGAA. V usage is TRBV5-1 and J usage is TRBJ1-1; D perhaps matches TRBD1 (5 bases). The CDR3 end is not reached by the read, which stops 3 residues before it; the germline J gene fills it in. The CDR3 is made up of 15 amino acids. Trimming stripped 0 bases from V and 2 bases from J, with 11 bases between. The germline V gene has CDR1 SGHRS and CDR2 YFSETQ.

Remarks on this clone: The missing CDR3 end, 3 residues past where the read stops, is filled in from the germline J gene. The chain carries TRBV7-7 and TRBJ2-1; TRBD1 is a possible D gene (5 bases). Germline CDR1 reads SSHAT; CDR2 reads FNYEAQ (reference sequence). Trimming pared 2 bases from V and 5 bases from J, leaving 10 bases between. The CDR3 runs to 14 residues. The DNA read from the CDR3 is TGTGCCAGCAGCTTAAGCCCAGGGCACAATGAG. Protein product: CASSLSPGHNE. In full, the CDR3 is CASSLSPGHNEQFF.

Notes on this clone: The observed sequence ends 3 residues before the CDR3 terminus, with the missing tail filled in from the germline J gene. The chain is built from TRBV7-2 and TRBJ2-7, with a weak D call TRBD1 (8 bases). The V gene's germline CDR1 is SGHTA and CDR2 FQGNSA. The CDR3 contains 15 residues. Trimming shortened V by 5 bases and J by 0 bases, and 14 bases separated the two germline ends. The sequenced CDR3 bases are TGTGCCAGCAGCCACAGGGGGGGGAGCTCCTACGAG. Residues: CASSHRGGSSYE. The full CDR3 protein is CASSHRGGSSYEQYF.

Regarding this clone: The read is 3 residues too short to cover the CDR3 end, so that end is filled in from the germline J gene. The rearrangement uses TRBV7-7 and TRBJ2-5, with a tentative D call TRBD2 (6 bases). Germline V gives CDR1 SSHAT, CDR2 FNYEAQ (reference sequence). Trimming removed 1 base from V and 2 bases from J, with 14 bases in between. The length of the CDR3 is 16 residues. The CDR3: CASSLGPQSGQETQYF. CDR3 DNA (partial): TGTGCCAGCAGCTTAGGCCCTCAAAGCGGGCAAGAGACC.

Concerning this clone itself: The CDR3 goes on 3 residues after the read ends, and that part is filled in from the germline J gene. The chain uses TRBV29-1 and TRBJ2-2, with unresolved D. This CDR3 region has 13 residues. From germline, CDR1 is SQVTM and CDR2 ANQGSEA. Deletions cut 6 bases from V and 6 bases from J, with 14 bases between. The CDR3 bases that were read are TGCAGCGTAGAATACAGTGTGGCCGGGGAG. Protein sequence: CSVEYSVAGE. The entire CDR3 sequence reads CSVEYSVAGELFF.

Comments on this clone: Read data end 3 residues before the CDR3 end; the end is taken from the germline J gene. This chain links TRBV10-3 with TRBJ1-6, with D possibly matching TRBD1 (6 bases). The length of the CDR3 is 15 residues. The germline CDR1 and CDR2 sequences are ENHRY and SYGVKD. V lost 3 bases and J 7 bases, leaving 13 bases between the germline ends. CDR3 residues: CAISERGQPNSPLHF. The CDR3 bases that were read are TGTGCCATCAGTGAACGGGGACAACCCAATTCACCC.

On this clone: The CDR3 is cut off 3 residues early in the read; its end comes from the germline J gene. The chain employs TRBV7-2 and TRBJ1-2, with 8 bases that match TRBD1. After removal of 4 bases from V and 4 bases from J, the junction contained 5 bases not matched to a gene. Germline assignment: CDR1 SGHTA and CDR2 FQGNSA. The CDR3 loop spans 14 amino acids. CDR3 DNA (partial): TGTGCCAGCAGCTCGAGGACAGGGCTCTATGGC. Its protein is CASSSRTGLYG. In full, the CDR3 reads CASSSRTGLYGYTF.